This TCR beta chain was identified in a study of OX40 agonist ivuxolimab in advanced cancers. Study overall: Partial responses were achieved by three patients, of whom one had hepatocellular carcinoma and two had cutaneous melanoma.

Enrollment shut out patients with autoimmune disease history or systemic immunosuppression. The CDR3 contains 16 residues. From germline, CDR1 is SGHTA and CDR2 FQGTGA. V trimming: 5 bases; J trimming: 6 bases; junction bases outside the gene matches: 8. TCRdb's copy holds only in-frame clones and misses some; the assay was immunoSEQ multiplex PCR. The sample consists of some 86,000 clones, roughly 84% of them appearing once. Sequences were derived from CD4+ or CD8+ T cells sorted from blood, sampled in a trial of the OX40 agonist ivuxolimab. The sequence came from an adult with an advanced solid tumor such as melanoma, head and neck, liver or kidney cancer. V and J are TRBV7-3 and TRBJ2-2, with TRBD2 matching 11 bases. CDR3 DNA sequence: TGTGCCAGCAGCCTAAAGACTAGCGGGATATCCGGGGAGCTGTTTTTT. Amino acid sequence: CASSLKTSGISGELFF.